A selection of T cell receptor beta chains follows, all from one sample in a study of blood T cell repertoires in COVID-19. Assay used: immunoSEQ multiplex PCR; TCRdb lists only in-frame clones, some missing. In the table there are roughly 400,000 clones, 90% of which are singletons. Sequenced: PBMCs or T cells enriched from blood (not recorded which). Every receptor here comes from a man aged 18 to 35 who had recovered from COVID-19. The conserved cysteine and the conserved F or W are not part of the CDR3 here.

v_call	cdr3_length	j_call	cdr3_aa
TRBV19	15	TRBJ2-7	ASSIVYAGTSTYEQY
TRBV25-1	11	TRBJ1-2	ASSDTRISGYT
TRBV7-8	12	TRBJ1-3	ASSHASAGNTIY
TRBV3-1/TRBV3-2	12	TRBJ1-6	ASSPVNEISPLH
TRBV6-5	11	TRBJ1-6	ASTGHTNSPLH
TRBV19	10	TRBJ2-2	ASRAETGELF
TRBV5-1	12	TRBJ1-6	ASSFSGGNSPLH
TRBV5-1	13	TRBJ2-3	ASSPGLAGGDTQY
TRBV7-6	13	TRBJ1-1	ASSSHPDMNTEAF
TRBV11-3	11	TRBJ1-1	ASSARQGAEAF
TRBV12-3/TRBV12-4	9	TRBJ1-1	ASSSYSEAF
TRBV5-1	12	TRBJ1-6	ASSPRGGNSPLH
TRBV13	13	TRBJ1-6	ASSADRGLGSPLH
TRBV24-1	16	TRBJ2-3	ATSDFPGLAGSTDTQY
TRBV2	15	TRBJ1-3	ASSYFGTGTSGNTIY
TRBV12-2	17	TRBJ2-7	ASRLVGTSGTSVFYEQY
TRBV7-2	13	TRBJ1-5	ASSLDRAHNQPQH